The rows below give T cell receptor beta chains drawn from one sample of a study of T cells in narcolepsy. The assay was immunoSEQ multiplex PCR, and TCRdb's table has in-frame clones only and misses some. The repertoire includes about 34,000 clones, roughly 80% of them detected once, and roughly 2.6% sits in the top ten. Sequencing used CD45RA- memory CD4+ T cells from PBMCs. These receptors were collected from a human donor with narcolepsy. Both conserved end residues are part of each CDR3. A D gene is named only where the DNA matches it firmly. Where a row states a size, it is once, few, many or the class of an expanded clone; other rows omit it.

>TRBV2|TRBJ2-7|.|.
TGTGCCAGCAGTGAAAACTACGAGCAGTACTTC
CASSENYEQYF
>TRBV6-6|TRBJ1-2|TRBD1|.
TGTGCCAGCAGTTCGGGACAGGGGTATGGCTACACCTTC
CASSSGQGYGYTF
>TRBV9|TRBJ2-6|.|.
TGTGCCAGCAGCGTAACCGGGGCCAACGTCCTGACTTTC
CASSVTGANVLTF
>TRBV27|TRBJ1-5|.|few
TGTGCCAGCAGTTCCCGGGTGGTAGGAAATAATCAGCCCCAGCATTTT
CASSSRVVGNNQPQHF
>TRBV7-3|TRBJ2-3|.|.
TGTGCCAGCAGCTTAAAGTCGTGGGCAGATACGCAGTATTTT
CASSLKSWADTQYF
>TRBV9|TRBJ2-5|TRBD1|.
TGTGCCAGCAGCGTAGGCCGACAGGGCAAGGGAGAGACCCAGTACTTC
CASSVGRQGKGETQYF
>TRBV19|TRBJ1-1|.|.
TGTGCCAGTACCGCGAGAGGCCAGAGAGCTTTCTTT
CASTARGQRAFF
>TRBV6-5|TRBJ2-6|.|.
TGTGCCAGCACCGACTTTTATGGGGCCAACGTCCTGACTTTC
CASTDFYGANVLTF
>TRBV4-1|TRBJ2-3|TRBD2|.
TGCGCCAGCAGCCAAGCCCCTACCTCGGGACTAGCAACGTATACGCAGTATTTT
CASSQAPTSGLATYTQYF
>TRBV10-3|TRBJ1-6|TRBD1|.
TGTGCCATCAGTGAGTCAGGACAGGCCTATAATTCACCCCTCCACTTT
CAISESGQAYNSPLHF
>TRBV6-1|TRBJ1-4|.|.
TGTGCCAGCAGTATCGGGAGAGATGAAAAACTGTTTTTT
CASSIGRDEKLFF
>TRBV7-2|TRBJ2-1|.|.
TGTGCCAGCACCTCGTGGGGGGGCCTCGATGAGCAGTTCTTC
CASTSWGGLDEQFF
>TRBV11-2|TRBJ2-7|.|.
TGTGCCAGCACCCCCTGGGGCTCCTACGAGCAGTACTTC
CASTPWGSYEQYF
>TRBV5-1|TRBJ2-2|.|.
TGCGCCAGCAGCGGGGACGCAACTAACACCGGGGAGCTGTTTTTT
CASSGDATNTGELFF
>TRBV6-1|TRBJ2-1|.|.
TGTGCCAGCAGTGAAGTCGCAGCAGGGGCCGGTGAGCAGTTCTTC
CASSEVAAGAGEQFF
>TRBV19|TRBJ1-5|TRBD1|.
TGTGCCAGCCTGGGACAGCCGTCCAATCAGCCCCAGCATTTT
CASLGQPSNQPQHF
>TRBV27|TRBJ2-2|.|.
TGTGCCAGCAGTTTATCCCCGTCTAAGGTACGGGAGCTGTTTTTT
CASSLSPSKVRELFF
>TRBV6-6|TRBJ1-5|.|.
TGTGCCAGCAGTGGGCAGGGAATTCAGCCCCAGCATTTT
CASSGQGIQPQHF
>TRBV30|TRBJ1-2|.|.
TGTGCCTGGAGTCGCCCTCCGGACGGGTATGGCTACACCTTC
CAWSRPPDGYGYTF
>TRBV18|TRBJ1-1|.|.
TGTGCCAGCTCGCCAGGGGTTGAGGGTGGGAACACTGAAGCTTTCTTT
CASSPGVEGGNTEAFF
>TRBV10-3|TRBJ2-6|.|.
TGTGCCATCAGTGAGGCGGTAACTGGGGCCAACGTCCTGACTTTC
CAISEAVTGANVLTF
>TRBV6-1|TRBJ1-1|TRBD1|.
TGTGCCAGCAGTGTAAGGACAGGGGGCACTGAAGCTTTCTTT
CASSVRTGGTEAFF
>TRBV5-6|TRBJ1-1|.|.
TGTGCCAGCAGCAAGGACACGTACACTGAAGCTTTCTTT
CASSKDTYTEAFF
>TRBV5-4|TRBJ2-2|.|.
TGTGCCAGCAGCTTGGATCTGCGGGTGAACACCGGGGAGCTGTTTTTT
CASSLDLRVNTGELFF
>TRBV5-1|TRBJ2-7|TRBD1|.
TGCGCCAGCAGCTCACCCCCGGGACAGGGGTTCGGAGTGGGCTACGAGCAGTACTTC
CASSSPPGQGFGVGYEQYF
>TRBV15|TRBJ1-1|TRBD1|.
TGTGCCACCAGCATCGACAGGGCCGGCACTGAAGCTTTCTTT
CATSIDRAGTEAFF
>TRBV7-3|TRBJ2-2|.|.
TGTGCCAGCAGCCGAGATAGTAGCACCGGGGAGCTGTTTTTT
CASSRDSSTGELFF
>TRBV6-5|TRBJ2-3|.|few
TGTGCCAGCAAACGGGACCACACAGATACGCAGTATTTT
CASKRDHTDTQYF
>TRBV11-2|TRBJ2-7|.|.
TGTGCCAGCAGCTTAGTTAGTTCTGTTTTCTACGAGCAGTACTTC
CASSLVSSVFYEQYF
>TRBV2|TRBJ1-6|TRBD1|.
TGTGCCAGCAGGGGACAGGGGGTTGGCTCACCCCTCCACTTT
CASRGQGVGSPLHF
>TRBV19|TRBJ1-1|.|few
TGTGCCAGTAGAGGCAATTGGCAGGGGACCCTCGAAGCTTTCTTT
CASRGNWQGTLEAFF
>TRBV11-2|TRBJ1-1|.|.
TGTGCCAGCAGCTCAGGGAACAGGAACACTGAAGCTTTCTTT
CASSSGNRNTEAFF
>TRBV19|TRBJ2-3|TRBD2|.
TGTGCCAGTAGTTCGGCGACTAGCGGGAGCAATACAGATACGCAGTATTTT
CASSSATSGSNTDTQYF
>TRBV28|TRBJ1-4|.|.
TGTGCCAGCGGCAGTCAAGGGCCACCAACTAATGAAAAACTGTTTTTT
CASGSQGPPTNEKLFF
>TRBV10-1|TRBJ2-5|TRBD2|.
TGCGCCAGCAGTGATGGTAGCGGGGGGATGAAGACCCAGTACTTC
CASSDGSGGMKTQYF
>TRBV6-5|TRBJ2-7|.|.
TGTGCCAGCAGTGAGGGACTCCTGCTATACGAGCAGTACTTC
CASSEGLLLYEQYF
>TRBV19|TRBJ2-1|.|few
TGTGCCAGTAGTACATTATTTGAGCAGTTCTTC
CASSTLFEQFF
>TRBV11-3|TRBJ2-3|.|.
TGTGCCAGCAGCCTGCAGGGGGGGGACAGCACAGATACGCAGTATTTT
CASSLQGGDSTDTQYF
>TRBV10-3|TRBJ2-6|TRBD2|.
TGTGCCATCAGTGAGCGCCTCTTAGAACTAGCGGGACGCCCCTCTGGGGCCAACGTCCTGACTTTC
CAISERLLELAGRPSGANVLTF
>TRBV30|TRBJ1-4|.|.
TGTGCCTGGAGACGCCCGCTGTGGGTTGTGGATGAAAAACTGTTTTTT
CAWRRPLWVVDEKLFF
>TRBV2|TRBJ1-1|.|.
TGTGCCAGCGAGGTAATAAGAGGTTGGAACACTGAAGCTTTCTTT
CASEVIRGWNTEAFF
>TRBV2|TRBJ1-4|.|once
TGTGCCACAAACGGGGGGGATGAAAAACTGTTTTTT
CATNGGDEKLFF
>TRBV5-1|TRBJ2-1|TRBD1|.
TGCGCCAGCAGCTCAGGACAGGGGAGCAATGAGCAGTTCTTC
CASSSGQGSNEQFF
>TRBV13|TRBJ2-3|.|.
TGTGCCAGCAGCTTTGTAGATACGCAGTATTTT
CASSFVDTQYF
>TRBV2|TRBJ1-1|.|.
TGTGCCAGCAGTCGAGCTCCAGCGGAAGCTTTCTTT
CASSRAPAEAFF
>TRBV6-4|TRBJ1-2|.|.
TGTGCCAGCAGTCAAGAGCCCTCAGGGTATGGCTACACCTTC
CASSQEPSGYGYTF
>TRBV6-6|TRBJ1-2|.|.
TGTGCCAGCACGGGAGGGTTAGGCTACACCTTC
CASTGGLGYTF
>TRBV19|TRBJ1-3|TRBD1|.
TGTGCCAGTAGTAGAGACAGGGCGAGCTCTGGAAACACCATATATTTT
CASSRDRASSGNTIYF
>TRBV2|TRBJ1-6|TRBD1|.
TGTGCCAGCAGTCCCTACAGGGGGGATAATTCACCCCTCCACTTT
CASSPYRGDNSPLHF
>TRBV5-1|TRBJ2-1|.|.
TGCGCCAGCGCCACAGGGCTGAGCGATGAGCAGTTCTTC
CASATGLSDEQFF
>TRBV30|TRBJ2-1|TRBD2|once
TGTGCCTGCCCAACTAAGCGGGGGAATGAGCAGTTCTTC
CACPTKRGNEQFF
>TRBV13|TRBJ1-3|.|.
TGTGCCAGCAGCCGCAGACAGGTACTCTCTGGAAACACCATATATTTT
CASSRRQVLSGNTIYF
>TRBV6-4|TRBJ1-1|.|.
TGTGCCAGCAGAAAAGACAGGCAAAACACTGAAGCTTTCTTT
CASRKDRQNTEAFF
>TRBV11-1|TRBJ1-1|TRBD1|.
TGTGCCAGCAGCTCGCAGACAGGGCGGGGCACTGAAGCTTTCTTT
CASSSQTGRGTEAFF